This TCR beta chain was documented in a study of blood T cell repertoires in COVID-19. Study information: The United States, Italy and Spain provided the acute and convalescent COVID-19 samples. The cDNA or gDNA used as material had been derived from T cells, B-cell-depleted T cells, or PBMCs.

Per the original methods: Researchers report that nucleated cell counts were estimated from reference gene primer amplification. Sequencing used immunoSEQ multiplex PCR; TCRdb keeps in-frame clones, though not all of them. Clonal size and the V and J genes are those of that table, whereas D and trimming came from the DNA. The profile shows about 430,000 clones, more than 70% of them singletons. Cohort allocation depended upon clinical history that participants reported. This CDR3 spans 19 amino acids. Trimming removed 0 bases from V and 0 bases from J; junction bases left unmatched: 9. Germline V gene data show CDR1 as SEHNR and CDR2 as FQNEAQ (reference sequence).

Sequenced sample: PBMCs or T cells enriched from blood (not recorded which). The chain combines TRBV7-9 with TRBJ2-1, with 9 bases matching TRBD1. This TCR was recovered from a woman between 18 and 29 years old who had been exposed to COVID-19. DNA of the CDR3: TGTGCCAGCAGCTTAGCACAGGGGGCTCTAGCCCCCTCCTACAATGAGCAGTTCTTC. This gives the protein CASSLAQGALAPSYNEQFF.